This record concerns one TCR beta chain sequence. This sample is part of a study of blood T cell repertoires in COVID-19. V lost 2 bases to trimming and J lost 1 base; unmatched junction nucleotides: 9. The V gene's germline CDR1 is SGHVS and CDR2 FQNEAQ. This CDR3 comprises 18 residues. Per the original methods: Nucleated cell counts were estimated from reference gene primer amplification. Some clones are missing from TCRdb's copy, which holds only in-frame ones; the method was immunoSEQ multiplex PCR. That table is the source of V, J and clone size, and D and trimming were worked out from the DNA. The sample has 250,000 to 350,000 clones; roughly four fifths are singletons.

The V gene is TRBV7-8, the J gene TRBJ1-5; 9 positions agree with TRBD1. The source material was peripheral blood. This TCR was sampled from a person aged 70 to 79 with COVID-19, enrolled during active disease. This CDR3 reads CASSLTGGNLGSNQPQHF. CDR3 nucleotide sequence: TGTGCCAGCAGCTTAACAGGGGGCAACTTGGGAAGCAATCAGCCCCAGCATTTT.